The 23 T cell receptor beta chains below come from one sample, sequenced in a study of beta chain features in type 1 diabetes. Overall study results and limits: All four CD4+ subsets from Type 1 diabetes patients carried moderately but significantly shorter TCRB CDR3s.

Of the isolated RNA, all was reverse transcribed, and so the sequenced material was expressed TCRB transcripts. Sequencing used immunoSEQ multiplex PCR; TCRdb keeps in-frame clones, though not all of them. The sample carries approximately 160,000 clones, about a tenth recorded once. Antigen specificity for these receptors is unknown. Sequenced material: central memory CD4+ T cells from blood. These receptor sequences come from a man aged 25-45 years with type 1 diabetes.

The CDR3: CASSFRRTTGRLFF. DNA for the CDR3: TGTGCCAGCAGTTTCCGCCGGACGACAGGCAGGCTGTTTTTT. The genes are TRBV27 and TRBJ2-2; D might be TRBD1 (6 bases). The germline V gene has CDR1 MNHEY and CDR2 SMNVEV (reference sequence). Trimming took 3 bases from V and 13 from J, leaving 18 bases between them. There are 14 residues in the CDR3.

CDR3 coding DNA: TGCGCCAGCAGCCAAACCGACAGTTCCTACGAGCAGTACTTC. As protein: CASSQTDSSYEQYF. The chain employs TRBV4-3 and TRBJ2-7, with a weak D call TRBD1 (5 bases). The V end lost 2 bases, the J end lost 1 base, and 9 bases lay between the germline ends. CDR1 LGHNA and CDR2 YSLEER come from the germline V gene. The length of the CDR3 is 14 residues.

The J gene is TRBJ2-6, the V gene TRBV10-3; 11 bases are a match to TRBD1. CDR1 and CDR2 from the germline V gene are ENHRY and SYGVKD. The CDR3 runs to 19 residues. V shed 6 bases and J 0 bases; nucleotides not matched to a gene: 10. CDR3 nucleotides: TGTGCCATCAGGGGACAGGGGGGTGCCTACGACTCTGGGGCCAACGTCCTGACTTTC. It translates to CAIRGQGGAYDSGANVLTF.

CDR3 amino acids: CASSFHTDTQYF. The DNA for the CDR3 is TGTGCCAGCAGCTTTCATACAGATACGCAGTATTTT. V is TRBV7-3 and J is TRBJ2-3; D uncertain. Germline CDR1 and CDR2: SGHTA and FQGTGA. V was cut by 3 bases and J by 3 bases, with 4 bases left in between. This CDR3 contains 12 residues.

In its sample, this clone was seen a few times. This rearrangement joins TRBV19 to TRBJ1-2; 7 bases line up with TRBD1. CDR3 length: 11 amino acids. Germline-derived CDR1 and CDR2 are LNHDA and SQIVND (reference sequence). Germline trimming cut 6 bases from V and 8 bases from J; bases unmatched to any gene: 3. The CDR3 spells CASRQQGGYTF. CDR3 DNA: TGTGCCAGTAGGCAACAGGGGGGCTACACCTTC.

The chain couples TRBV6-1 to TRBJ2-7; 12 bases line up with TRBD1. Germline V lookup: CDR1 MNHNS, CDR2 SASEGT. The CDR3 consists of 15 residues. The junction had 3 bases not matched to a gene; V was cut back by 4 bases and J by 2 bases. In nucleotides, the CDR3 is TGTGCCAGCAGTGTGGGGACAGGGGGCCCCTACGAGCAGTACTTC. This gives the protein CASSVGTGGPYEQYF.

This clone was observed a few times. The V gene is TRBV5-1, the J gene TRBJ2-3; 9 nucleotides agree with TRBD1. V gave up 5 bases and J gave up 4 bases; unmatched junction bases: 5. The CDR3 totals 14 residues. Germline V lookup: CDR1 SGHRS, CDR2 YFSETQ. The CDR3 coding sequence is TGCGCCAGCAGTGCGGGACAGGGCCCAGATACGCAGTATTTT. Translating gives CASSAGQGPDTQYF.

Here the CDR3 DNA reads TGTGCCAGTAGCCCAGCCGGGACTCCGTACAATGAGCAGTTCTTC. This translates into CASSPAGTPYNEQFF. The rearrangement joins TRBV19 to TRBJ2-1; a possible D gene is TRBD2 (6 bases). The length of the CDR3 is 15 residues. Germline CDR1 is LNHDA and CDR2 is SQIVND (reference sequence). Deletions cut 6 bases from V and 4 bases from J, with 16 bases between.

This clone was counted only a few times. This chain uses TRBV2 with TRBJ2-3, with D unclear. V lost 7 bases and J 6 bases, leaving 11 bases between the germline ends. CDR3 length equals 12 residues. CDR1 and CDR2 from the germline V gene are SNHLY and FYNNEI. The CDR3 loop reads CASTISWDTQYF. The DNA of the CDR3 is TGTGCCAGCACTATTAGTTGGGATACGCAGTATTTT. The full variable domain, with the rest looked up from reference TRBV2 and TRBJ2-3, is EPEVTQTPSHQVTQMGQEVILRCVPISNHLYFYWYRQILGQKVEFLVSFYNNEISEKSEIFDDQFSVERPDGSNFTLKIRSTKLEDSAMYFCASTISWDTQYFGPGTRLTVL.

This clone was seen more than once but under ten times. This chain joins TRBV5-1 and TRBJ2-5, with D unclear. Trimming left V 1 base short and J 0 bases short, with 10 bases between. The CDR3 loop spans 15 amino acids. Germline assignment: CDR1 SGHRS and CDR2 YFSETQ. DNA for the CDR3: TGCGCCAGCAGCTTGAATGGCCACCACCAAGAGACCCAGTACTTC. Protein product: CASSLNGHHQETQYF.

The V and J genes are TRBV21-1 and TRBJ2-1; the table's D gene call, TRBD1, was not cross checked with the DNA. TRBV21-1 is listed as a pseudogene. This CDR3 has 15 amino acids. The CDR3 nucleotides are TGTGCCAGCAGCAGACAGGGACCCTCCTACAATGAGCAGTTCTTC. The encoded protein is CASSRQGPSYNEQFF.

CDR3 residues: CASMSGTSGSNEQFF. For the CDR3, the DNA is TGTGCCAGCATGTCCGGGACTAGCGGGAGTAATGAGCAGTTCTTC. This rearrangement joins TRBV25-1 to TRBJ2-1, with 14 nucleotides matching TRBD2. Trimming removed 7 bases from V and 7 bases from J; junction bases left unmatched: 6. The CDR3 has 15 amino acids. Per the germline V gene, CDR1 is MGHDK and CDR2 is SYGVNS.

The chain couples TRBV4-2 to TRBJ1-2; no definite D call. Germline values: CDR1 LGHNA, CDR2 YNFKEQ. The V end was cut by 5 bases, the J end by 7 bases, with 17 bases between. There are 14 residues in the CDR3. The CDR3 bases are TGTGCCAGCAGCTTGGAAATGGGAGGAGGTGGCTACACCTTC. It specifies CASSLEMGGGGYTF.

Ten or more counts support this clone. The chain is built from TRBV29-1 and TRBJ2-3, with 10 bases identical to TRBD2. The CDR3 is 13 amino acids. Germline V CDR1 and CDR2: SQVTM, ANQGSEA. The J segment lost 4 bases and the V segment lost 7 bases, leaving 5 bases of the junction unmatched. The CDR3, as DNA: TGCAGCGCCAAAGCGGGAGGGGCAGATACGCAGTATTTT. It encodes CSAKAGGADTQYF.

The chain has TRBV30 and TRBJ2-5, with 7 bases that match TRBD2. CDR3 length: 15 amino acids. Per the germline V gene, CDR1 is GTSNPN and CDR2 is SVGIG (reference sequence). The ends lost 4 bases at V and 4 bases at J; junction bases unmatched: 12. The CDR3 nucleotides read TGTGCCTGGAAACGGGACTGGGGGGAGGGAGAGACCCAGTACTTC. Translating it yields CAWKRDWGEGETQYF.

This clone was detected only a few times. V usage is TRBV10-3 and J usage is TRBJ1-5; 9 nucleotides line up with TRBD1. CDR1 is ENHRY, CDR2 SYGVKD, per germline. The CDR3 runs 14 residues. The J segment lost 6 bases and the V segment lost 2 bases, leaving 2 bases of the junction unmatched. The CDR3 protein is CAISEVTGGQPQHF. As DNA, the CDR3 is TGTGCCATCAGTGAGGTGACAGGGGGTCAGCCCCAGCATTTT.

This clone was found many times. CDR3 loop: CASTLDRVWPQHF. The CDR3 coding sequence is TGCGCCAGCACCCTGGACAGGGTCTGGCCCCAGCATTTT. The V call is TRBV23-1, the J call TRBJ1-5; 8 bases align to TRBD1. TRBV23-1 falls under the ORF class, with uncertain function. With 7 bases clipped from V and 9 bases from J, the junction kept 8 bases outside the gene matches. The CDR3 is 13 amino acids.

This clone came up a few times. The chain uses TRBV29-1 and TRBJ2-7; 11 bases align to TRBD1. J gave up 2 bases and V 6 bases, and 3 bases lay outside the gene matches. Germline V gene data show CDR1 as SQVTM and CDR2 as ANQGSEA. This CDR3 contains 13 residues. The CDR3 DNA is TGCAGCGTCTGGGGACAGGGGGCCTACGAGCAGTACTTC. Translating gives CSVWGQGAYEQYF.

V and J are TRBV2 and TRBJ2-2; 11 nucleotides agree with TRBD2. V was pared by 4 bases and J by 5 bases, with 3 bases of the junction left unmatched. The length of the CDR3 is 15 residues. Germline CDR1 is SNHLY and CDR2 is FYNNEI. This CDR3 is CASSGLAGRTGELFF. The CDR3 nucleotides read TGTGCCAGCAGTGGACTAGCGGGGAGGACCGGGGAGCTGTTTTTT.

The V and J genes are TRBV7-9 and TRBJ2-5, with TRBD1 matching over 9 bases. The CDR3 runs to 16 residues. In germline, CDR1 is SEHNR, CDR2 FQNEAQ (reference sequence). V gave up 5 bases and J gave up 6 bases; unmatched junction bases: 13. CDR3 nucleotide sequence: TGTGCCAGCAGCGAATCCACGGGGACAGGGCGAAAGACCCAGTACTTC. This codes for CASSESTGTGRKTQYF.

This clone was counted between two and nine times. This chain links TRBV7-9 with TRBJ2-3; 7 nucleotides match TRBD2. This CDR3 has 14 residues. The germline V gene encodes CDR1 SEHNR and CDR2 FQNEAQ (reference sequence). DNA for the CDR3: TGTGCAGGGCATGGCGGGAGAAGCTCAGATACGCAGTATTTT. Translating it yields CAGHGGRSSDTQYF.

The V call is TRBV18, the J call TRBJ2-7, with 7 bases matching TRBD2. Germline CDR1 reads KGHSH; CDR2 reads LQKENI. This CDR3 spans 14 amino acids. V was clipped by 2 bases and J by 7 bases; unmatched bases: 8. CDR3 DNA: TGTGCCAGCTCACCAAGGGAGGGGAGAGAGGAGCAGTACTTC. Its translation: CASSPREGREEQYF.

The chain links TRBV5-8 to TRBJ1-1, with 7 bases matching TRBD1. V was pared by 7 bases and J by 0 bases, with 3 bases of the junction left unmatched. CDR1 is SGHTS and CDR2 is YDEGEE in the germline V gene. The length of the CDR3 is 13 residues. The CDR3 DNA sequence: TGTGCCAGCGCGGGACAGATGAACACTGAAGCTTTCTTT. Amino acids: CASAGQMNTEAFF.